This T cell receptor beta chain derives from a study of cytomegalovirus exposure and HLA in healthy donors. The PCR had 60 Vbeta and 13 Jbeta primers. Profiled with immunoSEQ multiplex PCR; TCRdb holds only in-frame clones, not every one. Of some 100,000 clones listed, 81% are singletons. The CDR3 has 14 residues. Between the trimmed V and J ends, which lost 6 bases and 0 bases, there was a span of 9 bases. The germline V gene has CDR1 SGHDN and CDR2 FVKESK. The source is a woman between 25 and 40 years old in good health and CMV-seronegative. The chain couples TRBV14 to TRBJ1-3; TRBD1 is a possible D gene (6 bases). Input material: PBMCs. DNA of the CDR3: TGTGCCAGCAGACGACAGGCCTCTGGAAACACCATATATTTT. The encoded protein is CASRRQASGNTIYF.